This T cell receptor (beta chain) was observed in a study of graft-versus-host responses after intestinal transplantation (dated by TCRdb to the early 2020s). Broadly, across the study: The transplants that recipients got were multivisceral, liver-intestinal, or isolated intestinal. To identify alloreactive clones, pre-transplant mixed lymphocyte reaction products were sequenced and compared with unstimulated pre-transplant donor and recipient T cells. A peak of at least 4% donor T cells among recipient peripheral blood mononuclear cells was the definition used for donor T cell macrochimerism. Instead of going to the commercial service, samples from a few later patients were sequenced in-house on an Illumina MiSeq and processed with MiXCR. After intestinal transplantation, graft-versus-host and host-versus-graft alloreactive T cell clones in the graft, circulation and bone marrow were tracked using bulk TCR-beta CDR3 sequencing. Of the 20 to 25 intestinal transplant recipients enrolled in the cohort, one of whom was a retransplant, a few patients without pretransplant specimens were excluded. Every recipient was given anti-thymocyte globulin induction, then maintenance tacrolimus and steroids for 2 to 4 years.

The study at large found these results: GvH clones turned up in recipient bone marrow, with some appearing earlier in ileal mucosa or blood, a pattern consistent with an intestinal mucosal origin. In patients with donor T cell macrochimerism, the allografts had high GvH to HvG T cell clonal ratios. The conclusions were limited by the relatively low number and heterogeneity of the intestinal transplant patients. Early after transplant, declines in HvG clones were associated with peak levels of circulating GvH clones.

Relative to germline, V is missing 1 base and J is missing 5 bases, with 7 bases of the junction outside any gene match. From a lookup of the germline V gene, CDR1 and CDR2 are MGHRA and YSYEKL. Its CDR3 holds 16 amino acids, cysteine through phenylalanine. Just the 48-base CDR3 DNA is kept, in frame starting at base 1. Concerning this clone itself: The antigen it recognizes is unknown. Base qualities are not at hand, and no much larger clone is one base apart.

Library method: the immunoSEQ multiplex PCR assay. For most patients, genomic DNA was isolated using the Qiagen DNeasy Blood and Tissue Kit and was shipped frozen to Adaptive Biotechnologies for TCR sequencing. For most patients, high-throughput TCR-beta CDR3 sequencing of genomic DNA was performed by Adaptive Biotechnologies. Regarding the original processing steps: TCR sequencing data for approximately 19 patients were retrieved from Adaptive's ImmunoSEQ software; three other patients were processed with MiXCR and VDJtools. CD4 versus CD8 sorting errors were corrected by removing sequences found in both subsets at a frequency ratio below 5:1. CDR3 nucleotide sequences shared between donor and recipient were removed because the origin of such sequences could not be assigned. To count as alloreactive, a clone needed at least 2-fold expansion over unstimulated cells and a minimum CFSE-low frequency of 0.002% (template counts) or 0.001% (read counts). Clones were considered mappable if detected in sequenced pre-transplant spleen, lymph node, or MLR CFSE-low populations of the donor or recipient. Cumulative frequency of alloreactive clones was calculated as a percentage of all sequences weighted by copy number. TCRdb obtained this table from immuneACCESS and retained in-frame rearrangements with V and J assigned. These tables miss some clones; where compared with another copy, unresolved V genes account for less than half of the shortfall, and the remainder is unexplained. V, J and clone size are taken as reported in that table, and D and trimming were inferred from the DNA itself. In all, the sample holds some 70,000 clones, and around 86% of those were seen once. 8% of the sample lies in the top ten.

The time point label for this specimen denotes: cells obtained before transplantation from donor or recipient. CD3+CD4+ and CD3+CD8+ populations were FACS-sorted from unstimulated pre-transplant donor and recipient cells taken from spleen or lymph nodes. This TCR derives from a human donor who was the organ donor for an intestinal transplant. The sequences come from unstimulated CD8+ T cells sorted from spleen or lymph node cells, collected before transplant. The rearrangement joined TRBV4-1 to TRBJ2-5; 10 nucleotides in the junction match TRBD2. The CDR3 loop reads CASSQGSGGAGETQYF. The DNA sequence is given as TGCGCCAGCAGCCAAGGGAGCGGGGGGGCGGGGGAGACCCAGTACTTC.